This entry describes one T cell receptor (beta chain). What it recognizes is unknown. The junction differs from germline at one of its ends, possibly a read error. TCRdb analysed the 5' RACE reads with MiXCR anew, one entry per CDR3 protein. The repertoire includes a few hundred thousand distinct CDR3 sequences, under 14% of them detected once, and about a tenth sits in the top ten. These data are taken from a study of CD8 T cells in ankylosing spondylitis. Study-level points and caveats: One TCR beta motif, made up of eight or nine highly homologous variants, appeared characteristic of ankylosing spondylitis blood. It was reported that disease-linked clones were significantly enriched in matched ankylosing spondylitis synovial fluid.

The germline gives CDR1 SGHRS, CDR2 YFSETQ. The CDR3 has 14 residues. This TCR derives from a female donor with ankylosing spondylitis or in good health (not recorded which). V is TRBV5-1 and J is TRBJ2-7, with TRBD1 identical over 9 bases. Sequencing used blood, either unsorted or a sorted T cell fraction (not recorded which). The CDR3 region is CVSSLGQGAYEQYF. In DNA form, the CDR3 reads TGCGTCAGCAGCTTGGGACAGGGTGCCTACGAGCAGTACTTC.